Listed below are T cell receptor beta chains from one sample, sequenced in a study of post-analysis software for immune sequencing data. TCRdb processed the PCR reads anew with MiXCR; each CDR3 protein has one entry. The table shows about 500,000 distinct CDR3 sequences, with roughly 45% occurring only once. The specimen was blood. These receptors were collected from a girl under 18 with multiple sclerosis. Both conserved end residues are part of each CDR3. The order of the fields is clone size, V gene, J gene, D gene, CDR3 protein, CDR3 DNA. A D gene is named only where the DNA matches it firmly. Only some rows state a clone size, as once, few, many or a class for expanded clones.

size: few; V: TRBV7-9; J: TRBJ1-6; D: NA; CDR3: CASSRRAGSPLHF; DNA: TGTGCCAGCAGCCGCCGAGCGGGATCACCCCTCCACTTT
size: NA; V: TRBV20-1; J: TRBJ2-3; D: TRBD1; CDR3: CSARGDRGSDTQYF; DNA: TGCAGTGCTAGAGGGGACAGGGGGTCAGATACGCAGTATTTT
size: NA; V: TRBV15; J: TRBJ2-7; D: NA; CDR3: CATSRDFYEQYF; DNA: TGTGCCACCAGCCGGGACTTCTACGAGCAGTACTTC
size: NA; V: TRBV28; J: TRBJ2-7; D: TRBD1; CDR3: CASSPPVGGQGLYEQYF; DNA: TGTGCCAGCAGCCCCCCCGTGGGGGGACAGGGCTTATACGAGCAGTACTTC
size: few; V: TRBV29-1; J: TRBJ2-7; D: TRBD2; CDR3: CSVSGGRVYEQYF; DNA: TGCAGCGTTTCGGGTGGGAGGGTCTACGAGCAGTACTTC
size: few; V: TRBV12-3/TRBV12-4; J: TRBJ1-1; D: NA; CDR3: CASNLDTEAFF; DNA: TGTGCCAGCAATTTGGACACTGAAGCTTTCTTT
size: few; V: TRBV9; J: TRBJ2-6; D: NA; CDR3: CASSGWNSGANVLTF; DNA: TGTGCCAGCAGTGGGTGGAACTCTGGGGCCAACGTCCTGACTTTC
size: few; V: TRBV6-5; J: TRBJ1-5; D: NA; CDR3: CASSYTGDSNQPQHF; DNA: TGTGCCAGCAGTTACACGGGCGATAGCAATCAGCCCCAGCATTTT
size: NA; V: TRBV2; J: TRBJ2-5; D: TRBD2; CDR3: CASSPVAGGGETQYF; DNA: TGTGCCAGCAGTCCTGTAGCGGGAGGTGGAGAGACCCAGTACTTC
size: NA; V: TRBV28; J: TRBJ2-7; D: NA; CDR3: CASSLLGTQTTYEQYF; DNA: TGTGCCAGCAGTTTACTCGGGACCCAGACCACCTACGAGCAGTACTTC
size: NA; V: TRBV29-1; J: TRBJ1-2; D: NA; CDR3: CSVGADNYGYTF; DNA: TGCAGCGTCGGAGCGGACAACTATGGCTACACCTTC
size: NA; V: TRBV20-1; J: TRBJ1-2; D: NA; CDR3: CSASRGDLAYGYTF; DNA: TGCAGTGCTTCCCGAGGGGACCTAGCCTATGGCTACACCTTC
size: NA; V: TRBV4-1; J: TRBJ2-7; D: NA; CDR3: CASSQVIGGDRYEQYF; DNA: TGCGCCAGCAGCCAAGTTATAGGGGGGGACCGATACGAGCAGTACTTC
size: NA; V: TRBV5-1; J: TRBJ2-7; D: TRBD2; CDR3: CASSLESSGTIYEQYF; DNA: TGCGCCAGCAGCTTGGAGTCTAGCGGAACCATTTACGAGCAGTACTTC
size: NA; V: TRBV10-3; J: TRBJ1-6; D: NA; CDR3: CAITKGGRDNSPLHF; DNA: TGTGCCATCACTAAGGGCGGCAGAGATAATTCACCCCTCCACTTT
size: NA; V: TRBV28; J: TRBJ2-3; D: NA; CDR3: CASSLPRGGGSTDTQYF; DNA: TGTGCCAGCAGTTTACCCCGTGGAGGGGGTAGCACAGATACGCAGTATTTT
size: NA; V: TRBV24-1; J: TRBJ2-7; D: NA; CDR3: CATSDHTGKQYF; DNA: TGTGCCACCAGTGACCACACAGGGAAGCAGTACTTC
size: few; V: TRBV7-9; J: TRBJ2-5; D: TRBD2; CDR3: CASSRTSGKETQYF; DNA: TGTGCCAGCAGCCGGACTAGCGGGAAAGAGACCCAGTACTTC
size: few; V: TRBV7-9; J: TRBJ2-5; D: NA; CDR3: CASSLVVRQETQYF; DNA: TGTGCCAGCAGCTTAGTGGTACGCCAAGAGACCCAGTACTTC
size: NA; V: TRBV7-9; J: TRBJ2-4; D: TRBD1; CDR3: CASGPHRGRGFDEQYF; DNA: TGTGCCAGCGGACCTCACAGGGGACGTGGCTTCGATGAGCAGTACTTC
size: few; V: TRBV6-6; J: TRBJ2-7; D: TRBD2; CDR3: CASSYPRSTSGSYEQYF; DNA: TGTGCCAGCAGTTACCCGAGGTCGACTAGCGGGAGCTACGAGCAGTACTTC
size: few; V: TRBV29-1; J: TRBJ1-1; D: TRBD1; CDR3: CSVGYRDSTEAFF; DNA: TGCAGCGTGGGTTATAGGGACAGCACTGAAGCTTTCTTT
size: NA; V: TRBV7-6; J: TRBJ1-4; D: TRBD1; CDR3: CASSLGTGREKLFF; DNA: TGTGCCAGCAGCTTAGGGACAGGTCGAGAAAAACTGTTTTTT
size: few; V: TRBV29-1; J: TRBJ2-6; D: NA; CDR3: CSVGISGANVLTF; DNA: TGCAGCGTTGGAATTTCTGGGGCCAACGTCCTGACTTTC
size: few; V: TRBV6-5; J: TRBJ2-4; D: NA; CDR3: CASSYDQLGIQYF; DNA: TGTGCCAGCAGTTACGATCAGCTCGGCATTCAGTACTTC
size: NA; V: TRBV28; J: TRBJ2-7; D: TRBD1; CDR3: CASSSPGTGGKEQYF; DNA: TGTGCCAGCAGTTCTCCCGGGACAGGGGGCAAAGAGCAGTACTTC